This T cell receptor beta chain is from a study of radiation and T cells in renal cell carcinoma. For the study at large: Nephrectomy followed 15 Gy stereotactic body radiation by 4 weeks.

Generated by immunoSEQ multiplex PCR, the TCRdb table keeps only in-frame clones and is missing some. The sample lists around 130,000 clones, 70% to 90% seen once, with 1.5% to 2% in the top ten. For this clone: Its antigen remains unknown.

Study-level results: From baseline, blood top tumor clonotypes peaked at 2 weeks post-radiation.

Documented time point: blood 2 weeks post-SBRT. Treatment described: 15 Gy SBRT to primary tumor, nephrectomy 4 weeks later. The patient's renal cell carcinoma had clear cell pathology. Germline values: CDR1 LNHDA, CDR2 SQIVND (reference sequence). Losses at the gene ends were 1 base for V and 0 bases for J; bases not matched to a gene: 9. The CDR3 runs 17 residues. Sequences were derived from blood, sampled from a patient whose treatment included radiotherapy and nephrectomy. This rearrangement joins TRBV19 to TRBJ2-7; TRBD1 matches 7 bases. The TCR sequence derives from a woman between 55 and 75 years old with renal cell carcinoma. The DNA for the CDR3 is TGTGCCAGTAGTATAGGGACAGGCTTATTCTCCTCCTACGAGCAGTACTTC. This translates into CASSIGTGLFSSYEQYF.